The clone carrying this T cell receptor (beta chain) was found a few times. Its antigen is currently unknown. The sample originates from a study of T-cell memory formation after mild COVID-19. Whole-study results and caveats: There was a balanced CD4/CD8 profile in clones contracting day 15 to 85, and later expanders leaned CD4+. Whether day 37 second-wave clones are SARS-CoV-2-specific was not confirmed. The CD4+ clones that contracted clustered mainly within CM and EM, and the CD8+ clones concentrated in EMRA.

cDNA libraries for TCR alpha and TCR beta, carrying sample barcodes and UMIs, came from 5'RACE with constant-segment primers. MiXCR, run by TCRdb on the 5' RACE reads, gives a single entry per CDR3 protein. This table has 350,000 to 500,000 distinct CDR3 sequences, roughly 17% appearing once. Trimming shortened V by 6 bases and J by 6 bases, and 12 bases separated the two germline ends. Germline V lookup: CDR1 SNHLY, CDR2 FYNNEI. This CDR3 is built from 13 residues. The gene calls are TRBV2 and TRBJ1-5, with a possible D match to TRBD1 (5 bases). Sequencing was performed on PBMCs or a T cell subset sorted from them (not recorded which). This receptor was obtained from a man between 18 and 29 years old who had mild COVID-19 (a few samples of this study predate the infection). Cell type and time point are not known. The CDR3 bases are TGTGCCAGCAGCAGGGAGGTTAGTCAGCCCCAGCATTTT. Its protein is CASSREVSQPQHF.